These T cell receptor beta chains were read from a single sample in a study of patients and donors after allogeneic stem cell transplantation. TCRdb reanalysed the RT-PCR reads using MiXCR and keeps one entry per CDR3 protein. The sample lists over 5,500 distinct CDR3 sequences, approximately 11% occurring once. The sequencing input was blood, either unsorted or a sorted T cell fraction (not recorded which). The receptor set was obtained from a human donor who was either an allogeneic HSCT recipient or a stem cell or donor lymphocyte infusion donor (not recorded which). It is not recorded whose cells these are; they may come from a transplant donor. Each CDR3 is given without its conserved first and last residue. The order of the fields is V gene, J gene, CDR3 protein.

v_call: TRBV7-2
j_call: TRBJ1-6
cdr3_aa: ASSLGRGGVDSPLH

v_call: TRBV3-1
j_call: TRBJ1-6
cdr3_aa: ASSQGQGYLNNSPLH

v_call: TRBV25-1
j_call: TRBJ2-5
cdr3_aa: ASSEWGQPLSFRETQY

v_call: TRBV4-1
j_call: TRBJ1-1
cdr3_aa: ASSLGQGLDTEAF

v_call: TRBV18
j_call: TRBJ2-3
cdr3_aa: ASSPDSATDTQY

v_call: TRBV4-2
j_call: TRBJ1-4
cdr3_aa: ASSQGGDIRQLGEKLF

v_call: TRBV27
j_call: TRBJ1-5
cdr3_aa: ASSFSGTSQPQH

v_call: TRBV6-5
j_call: TRBJ1-1
cdr3_aa: ASSYSAVTTEAF

v_call: TRBV2
j_call: TRBJ1-5
cdr3_aa: ASREVRGYQPQH

v_call: TRBV7-9
j_call: TRBJ1-2
cdr3_aa: ASNKWTPFAYGYT

v_call: TRBV7-9
j_call: TRBJ1-1
cdr3_aa: ASSLLYGGKTEAF

v_call: TRBV7-9
j_call: TRBJ1-5
cdr3_aa: ASSLAGSNQPQH

v_call: TRBV3-1
j_call: TRBJ1-1
cdr3_aa: ASSQEPENTEAF

v_call: TRBV5-6
j_call: TRBJ1-6
cdr3_aa: ASSFDRGYNSPLH

v_call: TRBV7-2
j_call: TRBJ2-2
cdr3_aa: ASSLDNPLAGGRTGELF

v_call: TRBV15
j_call: TRBJ2-7
cdr3_aa: ATAREHSREQY

v_call: TRBV4-1
j_call: TRBJ2-1
cdr3_aa: ASSQPKTGTSGPNEQF

v_call: TRBV10-3
j_call: TRBJ1-1
cdr3_aa: AAFRSLEGTEAF

v_call: TRBV18
j_call: TRBJ2-3
cdr3_aa: ASFPLTGESTDTQY

v_call: TRBV7-6
j_call: TRBJ1-2
cdr3_aa: ASSLGAGQGYGYT

v_call: TRBV20-1
j_call: TRBJ2-1
cdr3_aa: STLGPYNEQF

v_call: TRBV7-6
j_call: TRBJ2-2
cdr3_aa: ASAPQNTGELF

v_call: TRBV4-3
j_call: TRBJ1-2
cdr3_aa: ASSHENNNYGYT

v_call: TRBV5-4
j_call: TRBJ1-1
cdr3_aa: ASSLGAGGAEAF

v_call: TRBV5-1
j_call: TRBJ2-5
cdr3_aa: ASSSSSGRQETQY

v_call: TRBV30
j_call: TRBJ1-1
cdr3_aa: AWTGEATEAF

v_call: TRBV4-3
j_call: TRBJ1-1
cdr3_aa: ASSQIPGWDTEAF

v_call: TRBV5-6
j_call: TRBJ1-5
cdr3_aa: ASSLNPRGNQPQH

v_call: TRBV7-9
j_call: TRBJ1-2
cdr3_aa: ASSLSMAYSNYGYT

v_call: TRBV7-9
j_call: TRBJ2-5
cdr3_aa: ASRMRSYQETQY

v_call: TRBV24-1
j_call: TRBJ2-5
cdr3_aa: ATSGGETQY

v_call: TRBV10-3
j_call: TRBJ2-3
cdr3_aa: AISDIAGGDTDTQY

v_call: TRBV5-1
j_call: TRBJ2-5
cdr3_aa: ASSYGQAQETQY

v_call: TRBV7-9
j_call: TRBJ1-1
cdr3_aa: ASTPLRGTYMNTEAF

v_call: TRBV20-1
j_call: TRBJ1-4
cdr3_aa: SASPGQGDLATNEKLF

v_call: TRBV7-9
j_call: TRBJ2-5
cdr3_aa: ASSRAEASQETQY

v_call: TRBV5-1
j_call: TRBJ1-3
cdr3_aa: ASSLGRMGNTIY

v_call: TRBV29-1
j_call: TRBJ1-1
cdr3_aa: SADREANTEAF

v_call: TRBV7-9
j_call: TRBJ1-4
cdr3_aa: ASSLMDATNEKLF

v_call: TRBV7-7
j_call: TRBJ2-5
cdr3_aa: ASSTGPQETQY

v_call: TRBV9
j_call: TRBJ1-1
cdr3_aa: ASSVRAVNTEAF

v_call: TRBV7-2
j_call: TRBJ2-1
cdr3_aa: ASIERRGGLDEQF

v_call: TRBV6-2/TRBV6-3
j_call: TRBJ1-5
cdr3_aa: ASTSDRGGPQH

v_call: TRBV20-1
j_call: TRBJ2-1
cdr3_aa: SALTSGRSSYNEQF

v_call: TRBV25-1
j_call: TRBJ1-5
cdr3_aa: ASSEAGGVQPQH

v_call: TRBV29-1
j_call: TRBJ2-1
cdr3_aa: SVEDSGVSSYNEQF

v_call: TRBV5-1
j_call: TRBJ2-5
cdr3_aa: ASSLAPGQGLETQY

v_call: TRBV7-9
j_call: TRBJ2-5
cdr3_aa: ASSLLLSGTQY

v_call: TRBV7-9
j_call: TRBJ2-1
cdr3_aa: ASSLVVGEQF

v_call: TRBV5-8
j_call: TRBJ1-2
cdr3_aa: ASSFSNNYGYT

v_call: TRBV20-1
j_call: TRBJ2-2
cdr3_aa: SVLAGVNTGELF